The 9 T cell receptor beta chains reported below all come from one sample, sequenced in a study of blood T cell repertoires in COVID-19. TCRdb's table, derived via immunoSEQ multiplex PCR, lists solely in-frame clones and lacks some. The data show a few hundred thousand clones, around 87% seen once. Sequencing was done on a sample of peripheral blood. Receptor source: a woman in her forties or fifties who had recovered from COVID-19.

V usage is TRBV28 and J usage is TRBJ1-3, with D unclear. This CDR3 is 16 amino acids long. Trimming took off 2 bases at V and 0 bases at J, with 11 bases between the two ends. Germline V gene sequence: CDR1 MDHEN, CDR2 SYDVKM. The CDR3 reads CASSLPTGISGNTIYF. For the CDR3, the DNA is TGTGCCAGCAGTTTACCTACGGGGATCTCTGGAAACACCATATATTTT.

The V gene is TRBV7-3, the J gene TRBJ2-7; TRBD1 matches at 10 bases. Germline V gene sequence: CDR1 SGHTA, CDR2 FQGTGA. The J segment lost 5 bases and the V segment lost 2 bases, leaving 9 bases of the junction unmatched. This CDR3 is 16 amino acids long. In nucleotides, the CDR3 is TGTGCCAGCAGCTTAGATTCGGGGACAGGGGTGAACGAGCAGTACTTC. Translated: CASSLDSGTGVNEQYF.

The chain recombines TRBV28 with TRBJ1-4; a weak D match, TRBD1 (6 bases). Deletions cut 4 bases from V and 4 bases from J, with 19 bases between. Germline CDR1 and CDR2: MDHEN and SYDVKM. This CDR3 is built from 17 residues. CDR3 nucleotides: TGTGCCAGCAGTTCTCCGGGACACATCGGGGATAATGAAAAACTGTTTTTT. As protein: CASSSPGHIGDNEKLFF.

V and J are TRBV2 and TRBJ2-2; 8 nucleotides match TRBD2. Germline values: CDR1 SNHLY, CDR2 FYNNEI. The CDR3 has 15 residues. V shed 2 bases, J shed 1 base, and the junction held 0 bases outside the gene matches. The CDR3 is CASSELAGNTGELFF. The DNA for the CDR3 is TGTGCCAGCAGTGAACTAGCGGGGAACACCGGGGAGCTGTTTTTT.

Written as DNA, the CDR3 is TGTGCCAGCAGCTTCCGGGGGGCCGGCACTGAAGCTTTCTTT. Residues: CASSFRGAGTEAFF. The rearrangement links TRBV7-2 to TRBJ1-1, with a possible D match to TRBD1 (6 bases). From germline, CDR1 is SGHTA and CDR2 FQGNSA. The CDR3 loop spans 14 amino acids. Trimming stripped 3 bases from V and 4 bases from J, with 12 bases between.

This clone was observed a single time. V usage is TRBV2 and J usage is TRBJ1-1, with D possibly TRBD1 on 6 matching bases. CDR1 and CDR2 (germline): SNHLY, FYNNEI. The CDR3 sequence is 16 residues long. V was clipped by 6 bases and J by 5 bases, with 22 bases between them. As DNA, the CDR3 is TGTGCCAGCAGGGGGGACACGATCCCGAAAGGGACTGAAGCTTTCTTT. Its protein is CASRGDTIPKGTEAFF.

The chain carries TRBV5-1 and TRBJ2-5; TRBD1 agrees at 11 bases. From germline, CDR1 is SGHRS and CDR2 YFSETQ. Trimming at V came to 7 bases and at J to 5 bases, leaving 4 bases not matched to a gene. The CDR3 consists of 13 residues. This chain's CDR3 is CASGTGGYETQYF. CDR3 nucleotides: TGCGCCAGCGGGACAGGGGGGTACGAGACCCAGTACTTC.

The rearrangement uses TRBV7-6 and TRBJ2-3; D possibly corresponds to TRBD2 (7 bases). With 3 bases removed from V and 1 base from J, the gap between germline ends came to 11 bases. Germline CDR1 and CDR2: SGHVS and FNYEAQ. This CDR3 is 15 amino acids long. CDR3 in amino acids: CASSFGGGRTDTQYF. Written as DNA, the CDR3 is TGTGCCAGCAGCTTTGGGGGGGGGCGCACAGATACGCAGTATTTT.

The chain joins TRBV9 to TRBJ2-3; 8 bases fit TRBD2. Germline V CDR1 and CDR2: SGDLS, YYNGEE. The trim removed 2 bases at V and 0 bases at J, leaving 14 bases unmatched. The CDR3 runs to 19 residues. The CDR3 sequence: CASSVFSGNRWKSTDTQYF. Here the CDR3 DNA reads TGTGCCAGCAGCGTTTTTAGCGGGAACCGGTGGAAGAGCACAGATACGCAGTATTTT. Based on the CDR3 plus reference TRBV9 and TRBJ2-3, the full variable domain is DSGVTQTPKHLITATGQRVTLRCSPRSGDLSVYWYQQSLDQGLQFLIQYYNGEERAKGNILERFSAQQFPDLHSELNLSSLELGDSALYFCASSVFSGNRWKSTDTQYFGPGTRLTVL.